The T cell receptor (beta chain) described here comes from a study of T cell changes during pregnancy in multiple sclerosis. V was clipped by 4 bases and J by 13 bases, with 18 bases between them. CDR3 size: 14 residues. Germline CDR1 and CDR2: SGHNT and YYREEE (reference sequence). Profiling relied on immunoSEQ multiplex PCR, and the TCRdb table lists in-frame clones only, not all of them. This table holds about 68,000 clones, about 91% found once. The material was peripheral blood, obtained in the first trimester of pregnancy. The V and J genes are TRBV5-4 and TRBJ1-6, with D unclear. This TCR was recovered from a female donor with multiple sclerosis, enrolled in a pregnancy study. The CDR3 reads CASSPSRAGGPLHF. As DNA, the CDR3 is TGTGCCAGCAGCCCTTCCCGCGCAGGAGGTCCCCTCCACTTT. Full variable domain (outside the CDR3, taken from reference TRBV5-4 and TRBJ1-6): ETGVTQSPTHLIKTRGQQVTLRCSSQSGHNTVSWYQQALGQGPQFIFQYYREEENGRGNFPPRFSGLQFPNYSSELNVNALELDDSALYLCASSPSRAGGPLHFGNGTRLTVT.